Listed below are T cell receptor beta chains from one sample, sequenced in a study of T cells in Graves' hyperthyroidism and ophthalmopathy. TCRdb processed the multiplex PCR reads anew with MiXCR; each CDR3 protein has one entry. This sample carries about 360,000 distinct CDR3 sequences, roughly 13% of them seen once, and the ten largest clones take 9.2%. Sequencing was done on a sample of blood. The receptors derive from a woman in her late teens or twenties with Graves' hyperthyroidism. The CDR3 runs from the conserved cysteine through the conserved F or W. Fields, in order: V gene, D gene, clone size, J gene, CDR3 protein, CDR3 DNA. D genes are given only for firm matches. Only part of the rows carry a size: once, few, many, or a class if the clone is expanded.

v_gene: TRBV28
d_gene: TRBD2
abundance: many
j_gene: TRBJ2-1
CDR3aa: CASGAAGGDEQFF
CDR3nt: TGTGCCAGCGGGGCAGCGGGGGGAGATGAGCAGTTCTTC

v_gene: TRBV9
d_gene: .
abundance: .
j_gene: TRBJ1-3
CDR3aa: CASSVFSGSGTTIYF
CDR3nt: TGTGCCAGCAGCGTCTTTTCGGGCTCTGGAACCACCATATATTTT

v_gene: TRBV28
d_gene: TRBD1
abundance: many
j_gene: TRBJ2-7
CDR3aa: CASSRQGAEDYGQYF
CDR3nt: TGTGCCAGCAGTCGACAGGGGGCGGAAGACTACGGGCAGTACTTC

v_gene: TRBV28
d_gene: .
abundance: .
j_gene: TRBJ2-7
CDR3aa: CASSTFLGYRISYEQYF
CDR3nt: TGTGCCAGCAGTACTTTCCTGGGCTACCGAATCTCCTACGAGCAGTACTTC

v_gene: TRBV12-3/TRBV12-4
d_gene: .
abundance: many
j_gene: TRBJ1-3
CDR3aa: CASSPSWNTIYF
CDR3nt: TGTGCCAGCAGTCCGTCGTGGAACACCATATATTTT

v_gene: TRBV5-6
d_gene: .
abundance: .
j_gene: TRBJ2-4
CDR3aa: CASSSRLSLAKNIQYF
CDR3nt: TGTGCCAGCAGCTCAAGGCTCAGTCTAGCCAAAAACATTCAGTACTTC

v_gene: TRBV15
d_gene: .
abundance: many
j_gene: TRBJ2-7
CDR3aa: CATSRGSEGREQYF
CDR3nt: TGTGCCACCAGCAGGGGGTCGGAGGGGCGCGAGCAGTACTTC

v_gene: TRBV27
d_gene: .
abundance: many
j_gene: TRBJ2-1
CDR3aa: CASSLSRGGPAYNEQFF
CDR3nt: TGTGCCAGCAGTTTATCGAGGGGGGGGCCCGCATACAATGAGCAGTTCTTC

v_gene: TRBV11-2
d_gene: TRBD2
abundance: few
j_gene: TRBJ2-2
CDR3aa: CASSGAGTSTGELFF
CDR3nt: TGTGCCAGCAGCGGAGCCGGGACTAGCACCGGGGAGCTGTTTTTT

v_gene: TRBV29-1
d_gene: TRBD1
abundance: many
j_gene: TRBJ2-7
CDR3aa: CSAVDREDYEQYF
CDR3nt: TGCAGCGCAGTGGACAGGGAAGACTACGAGCAGTACTTC

v_gene: TRBV2
d_gene: TRBD1
abundance: .
j_gene: TRBJ2-5
CDR3aa: CATSGTGGANSETQYF
CDR3nt: TGTGCCACCTCCGGGACAGGGGGCGCTAATTCCGAGACCCAGTACTTC

v_gene: TRBV20-1
d_gene: .
abundance: many
j_gene: TRBJ2-1
CDR3aa: CSARDAPNEQFF
CDR3nt: TGCAGTGCTAGAGATGCCCCTAATGAGCAGTTCTTC

v_gene: TRBV30
d_gene: .
abundance: many
j_gene: TRBJ1-5
CDR3aa: CAWRPPGYRDPNQPQHF
CDR3nt: TGTGCCTGGAGGCCCCCGGGGTACAGGGACCCCAATCAGCCCCAGCATTTT

v_gene: TRBV10-3
d_gene: .
abundance: .
j_gene: TRBJ2-7
CDR3aa: CAISGTYEQYF
CDR3nt: TGTGCCATCTCAGGGACCTACGAGCAGTACTTC

v_gene: TRBV5-8
d_gene: .
abundance: few
j_gene: TRBJ2-2
CDR3aa: CASNPSGGELFF
CDR3nt: TGTGCCAGCAATCCGTCGGGCGGGGAGCTGTTTTTT

v_gene: TRBV15
d_gene: TRBD2
abundance: few
j_gene: TRBJ2-7
CDR3aa: CATSGGDYSYEQYF
CDR3nt: TGTGCCACCAGCGGGGGGGATTATTCCTACGAGCAGTACTTC

v_gene: TRBV19
d_gene: TRBD1
abundance: .
j_gene: TRBJ2-5
CDR3aa: CASRSGGQGETQYF
CDR3nt: TGTGCCAGTAGATCCGGGGGACAGGGGGAGACCCAGTACTTC

v_gene: TRBV29-1
d_gene: .
abundance: .
j_gene: TRBJ2-7
CDR3aa: CGVGRDGSYEQYF
CDR3nt: TGCGGCGTTGGACGGGACGGATCCTACGAGCAGTACTTC

v_gene: TRBV4-1
d_gene: .
abundance: few
j_gene: TRBJ1-5
CDR3aa: CASSPERAIPQHF
CDR3nt: TGCGCCAGCAGCCCAGAGAGGGCGATTCCCCAGCATTTT

v_gene: TRBV24-1
d_gene: TRBD1
abundance: .
j_gene: TRBJ2-3
CDR3aa: CATARDRVTDTQYF
CDR3nt: TGTGCCACCGCACGGGACAGAGTCACAGATACGCAGTATTTT

v_gene: TRBV30
d_gene: .
abundance: .
j_gene: TRBJ1-4
CDR3aa: CAWRDKALPQSEKLFF
CDR3nt: TGTGCCTGGAGGGACAAGGCTTTACCACAGAGTGAAAAACTGTTTTTT

v_gene: TRBV5-1
d_gene: .
abundance: .
j_gene: TRBJ2-1
CDR3aa: CASSCRYNEQFF
CDR3nt: TGCGCCAGCAGCTGTCGGTACAATGAGCAGTTCTTC

v_gene: TRBV19
d_gene: TRBD2
abundance: few
j_gene: TRBJ2-1
CDR3aa: CASSTNPKKSGRASTYNEQFF
CDR3nt: TGTGCCAGTAGTACCAACCCAAAAAAATCCGGGAGGGCCTCTACCTACAATGAGCAGTTCTTC

v_gene: TRBV2
d_gene: .
abundance: many
j_gene: TRBJ2-2
CDR3aa: CASTALIANTGELFF
CDR3nt: TGTGCCAGCACCGCCCTAATCGCGAACACCGGGGAGCTGTTTTTT

v_gene: TRBV20-1
d_gene: .
abundance: many
j_gene: TRBJ1-1
CDR3aa: CSASTAGRNTEAFF
CDR3nt: TGCAGTGCTTCTACGGCCGGGAGGAACACTGAAGCTTTCTTT

v_gene: TRBV11-2
d_gene: .
abundance: many
j_gene: TRBJ1-5
CDR3aa: CASSLDRYNQPQHF
CDR3nt: TGTGCCAGCAGCTTAGATCGGTATAATCAGCCCCAGCATTTT

v_gene: TRBV24-1
d_gene: TRBD2
abundance: .
j_gene: TRBJ2-3
CDR3aa: CATSDPLAGRGDTQYF
CDR3nt: TGTGCCACCAGTGACCCTCTAGCGGGGAGAGGAGATACGCAGTATTTT

v_gene: TRBV18
d_gene: .
abundance: few
j_gene: TRBJ2-5
CDR3aa: CASSPTQGRKETQYF
CDR3nt: TGTGCCAGCTCACCGACTCAGGGGAGGAAGGAGACCCAGTACTTC

v_gene: TRBV20-1
d_gene: .
abundance: few
j_gene: TRBJ1-6
CDR3aa: CSARDRPGAGSNSPLHF
CDR3nt: TGCAGTGCTAGAGATCGGCCCGGGGCAGGGAGTAATTCACCCCTCCACTTT

v_gene: TRBV2
d_gene: TRBD1
abundance: many
j_gene: TRBJ1-4
CDR3aa: CASSEETGSTQLFF
CDR3nt: TGTGCCAGCAGTGAAGAGACAGGGTCAACGCAACTGTTTTTT

v_gene: TRBV4-3
d_gene: .
abundance: .
j_gene: TRBJ1-2
CDR3aa: CASSQDAGMRNYGYTF
CDR3nt: TGCGCCAGCAGCCAAGATGCGGGGATGAGGAACTATGGCTACACCTTC

v_gene: TRBV27
d_gene: TRBD1
abundance: many
j_gene: TRBJ1-5
CDR3aa: CASSLSGIAGGQPQHF
CDR3nt: TGTGCCAGCAGTTTATCTGGGATCGCAGGGGGTCAGCCCCAGCATTTT

v_gene: TRBV4-1
d_gene: TRBD1
abundance: .
j_gene: TRBJ2-5
CDR3aa: CASSQGPNRGTETQYF
CDR3nt: TGCGCCAGCAGCCAGGGGCCGAACAGGGGGACGGAGACCCAGTACTTC

v_gene: TRBV7-3
d_gene: .
abundance: .
j_gene: TRBJ2-7
CDR3aa: CASSFSEGYEQYF
CDR3nt: TGTGCCAGCAGCTTTAGCGAGGGCTACGAGCAGTACTTC

v_gene: TRBV11-2
d_gene: TRBD2
abundance: .
j_gene: TRBJ2-3
CDR3aa: CASSRTSGRAPTDTQYF
CDR3nt: TGTGCCAGCAGCCGGACTAGCGGGAGGGCCCCGACAGATACGCAGTATTTT

v_gene: TRBV24-1
d_gene: TRBD1
abundance: .
j_gene: TRBJ2-4
CDR3aa: CAPIGQGKNIQYF
CDR3nt: TGTGCCCCGATAGGACAGGGGAAAAACATTCAGTACTTC

v_gene: TRBV5-1
d_gene: TRBD2
abundance: many
j_gene: TRBJ2-5
CDR3aa: CASSLEASGRETQYF
CDR3nt: TGCGCCAGCAGCTTGGAGGCTAGCGGAAGAGAGACCCAGTACTTC

v_gene: TRBV2
d_gene: .
abundance: many
j_gene: TRBJ2-3
CDR3aa: CASTPEDTQYF
CDR3nt: TGTGCCAGCACCCCGGAAGATACGCAGTATTTT

v_gene: TRBV2
d_gene: .
abundance: many
j_gene: TRBJ1-1
CDR3aa: CASTPGRMNTEAFF
CDR3nt: TGTGCCAGCACCCCCGGACGGATGAACACTGAAGCTTTCTTT

v_gene: TRBV11-2
d_gene: .
abundance: few
j_gene: TRBJ1-3
CDR3aa: CASSSGGKGSGNTIYF
CDR3nt: TGTGCCAGCAGCTCCGGAGGAAAAGGATCTGGAAACACCATATATTTT

v_gene: TRBV3-1
d_gene: .
abundance: many
j_gene: TRBJ1-2
CDR3aa: CASSQDWGPYGYTF
CDR3nt: TGTGCCAGCAGCCAAGATTGGGGCCCCTATGGCTACACCTTC

v_gene: TRBV12-3/TRBV12-4
d_gene: TRBD1
abundance: many
j_gene: TRBJ1-2
CDR3aa: CASRSGTGGLFNYGYTF
CDR3nt: TGTGCCAGCAGGTCCGGGACAGGGGGTCTCTTTAACTATGGCTACACCTTC

v_gene: TRBV6-1
d_gene: TRBD1
abundance: many
j_gene: TRBJ2-1
CDR3aa: CASSGTGYYNEQFF
CDR3nt: TGTGCCAGCAGCGGGACAGGGTATTACAATGAGCAGTTCTTC

v_gene: TRBV28
d_gene: TRBD2
abundance: many
j_gene: TRBJ2-1
CDR3aa: CASSFDWGEGSRNEQFF
CDR3nt: TGTGCCAGCAGTTTTGATTGGGGGGAGGGCTCGCGTAATGAGCAGTTCTTC

v_gene: TRBV13
d_gene: .
abundance: .
j_gene: TRBJ2-4
CDR3aa: CASSLLLGKNIQYF
CDR3nt: TGTGCCAGCAGCTTACTACTGGGGAAAAACATTCAGTACTTC

v_gene: TRBV7-9
d_gene: .
abundance: few
j_gene: TRBJ2-2
CDR3aa: CASSPSSDGELFF
CDR3nt: TGTGCCAGCAGCCCGTCTAGTGACGGGGAGCTGTTTTTT

v_gene: TRBV7-9
d_gene: TRBD2
abundance: many
j_gene: TRBJ2-7
CDR3aa: CASSPLAGGFVEQYF
CDR3nt: TGTGCCAGCAGCCCACTAGCGGGGGGGTTTGTCGAGCAGTACTTC

v_gene: TRBV6-1
d_gene: .
abundance: many
j_gene: TRBJ2-7
CDR3aa: CASTVETGQAYEQYF
CDR3nt: TGTGCCAGCACTGTAGAGACGGGGCAGGCCTACGAGCAGTACTTC

v_gene: TRBV6-1
d_gene: .
abundance: .
j_gene: TRBJ1-2
CDR3aa: CASSRSLQASTYGYTF
CDR3nt: TGTGCCAGCAGTCGTTCTTTACAGGCCTCAACCTATGGCTACACCTTC